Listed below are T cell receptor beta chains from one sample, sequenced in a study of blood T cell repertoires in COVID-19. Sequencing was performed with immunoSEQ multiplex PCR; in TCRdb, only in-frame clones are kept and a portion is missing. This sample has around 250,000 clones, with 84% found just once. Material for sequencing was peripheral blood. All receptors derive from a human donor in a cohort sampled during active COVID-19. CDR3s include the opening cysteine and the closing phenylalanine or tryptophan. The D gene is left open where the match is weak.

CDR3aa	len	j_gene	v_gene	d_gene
CASSVPSGLSYEQYF	15	TRBJ2-7	TRBV2	TRBD2
CASRGGQSYNEQFF	14	TRBJ2-1	TRBV6-5	-
CASSKGLAGAPAYNEQFF	18	TRBJ2-1	TRBV7-3	TRBD2
CASSLSGTGASYTQYF	16	TRBJ2-3	TRBV5-4	TRBD1
CASQRGLAGGRTGELFF	17	TRBJ2-2	TRBV19	TRBD2
CASSHQGAVGYTF	13	TRBJ1-2	TRBV19	TRBD1
CASSLTGGQRDFNEQFF	17	TRBJ2-1	TRBV27	-
CATSPGGAGGYTF	13	TRBJ1-2	TRBV15	-
CASSSRQGAWTEAFF	15	TRBJ1-1	TRBV11-2	TRBD1
CASSMASGGRQPQHF	15	TRBJ1-5	TRBV19	-
CASSLKREQYF	11	TRBJ2-7	TRBV12-3/TRBV12-4	-
CASRWTQKPRRDLAFF	16	TRBJ1-1	TRBV12-2	-
CASSLMGANYEQYF	14	TRBJ2-7	TRBV7-8	-
CASSLGPVRPQHF	13	TRBJ1-5	TRBV6-2/TRBV6-3	-
CASSLAASGAATGELFF	17	TRBJ2-2	TRBV7-6	TRBD2
CASSPGSSYNEQFF	14	TRBJ2-1	TRBV7-8	-
CATSRDLPGQVSGNTIYF	18	TRBJ1-3	TRBV15	TRBD1